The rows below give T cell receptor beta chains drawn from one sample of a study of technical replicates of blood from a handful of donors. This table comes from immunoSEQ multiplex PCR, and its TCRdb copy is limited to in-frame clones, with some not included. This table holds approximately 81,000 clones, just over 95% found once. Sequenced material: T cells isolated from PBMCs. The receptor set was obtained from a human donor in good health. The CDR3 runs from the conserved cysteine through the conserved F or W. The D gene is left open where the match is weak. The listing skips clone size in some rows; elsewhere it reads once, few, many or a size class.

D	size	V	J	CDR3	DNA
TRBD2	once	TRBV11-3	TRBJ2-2	CASSLLAGSVTGELFF	TGTGCCAGCAGCTTGCTAGCGGGATCGGTCACCGGGGAGCTGTTTTTT
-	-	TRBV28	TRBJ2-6	CASNGQKAGANVLTF	TGTGCCAGCAACGGACAGAAAGCTGGGGCCAACGTCCTGACTTTC
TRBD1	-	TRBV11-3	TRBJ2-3	CASSLGQGRNTDTQYF	TGTGCCAGCAGCTTAGGACAGGGCCGCAACACAGATACGCAGTATTTT
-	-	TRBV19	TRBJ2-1	CASSIRGHGYNEQFF	TGTGCCAGTAGTATCAGGGGACACGGGTACAATGAGCAGTTCTTC
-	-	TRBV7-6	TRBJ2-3	CASSLEYLVDTQYF	TGTGCCAGCAGCTTAGAGTACCTAGTCGATACGCAGTATTTT
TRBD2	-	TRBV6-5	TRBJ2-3	CASSGLAGTADTQYF	TGTGCCAGCAGTGGACTAGCGGGAACTGCAGATACGCAGTATTTT
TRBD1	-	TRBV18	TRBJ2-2	CASSPTGGGTGELFF	TGTGCCAGCTCACCCACAGGGGGCGGCACCGGGGAGCTGTTTTTT
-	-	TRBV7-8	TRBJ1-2	CASTLYRESDYGYTF	TGTGCCAGCACCCTGTATAGAGAGTCTGACTATGGCTACACCTTC
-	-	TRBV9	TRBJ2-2	CASSVASRQSNTGELFF	TGTGCCAGCAGCGTAGCTAGCCGGCAATCGAACACCGGGGAGCTGTTTTTT
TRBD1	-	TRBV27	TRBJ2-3	CASSSLRGQGNRDTQYF	TGTGCCAGCAGTTCACTCCGGGGACAGGGTAACAGGGATACGCAGTATTTT
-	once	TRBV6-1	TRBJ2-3	CASSEVEGTDTQYF	TGTGCCAGCAGTGAAGTAGAGGGCACAGATACGCAGTATTTT
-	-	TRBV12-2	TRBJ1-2	CASRLERGRNYGYTF	TGTGCAAGTCGCTTAGAGAGGGGGCGTAACTATGGCTACACCTTC
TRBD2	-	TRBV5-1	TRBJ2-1	CASSWGTSGTYEQFF	TGCGCCAGCAGCTGGGGGACTAGCGGGACCTATGAGCAGTTCTTC
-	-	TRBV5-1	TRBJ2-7	CASSLAERYEQYF	TGCGCCAGCAGCTTGGCCGAGCGTTACGAGCAGTACTTC
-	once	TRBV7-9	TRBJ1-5	CASSLALGFDQPQHF	TGTGCCAGCAGCTTAGCGCTCGGGTTCGACCAGCCCCAGCATTTT
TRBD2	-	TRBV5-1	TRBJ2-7	CASSLSRLAGEPQYF	TGCGCCAGCAGCTTGTCAAGACTAGCGGGAGAACCGCAGTACTTC
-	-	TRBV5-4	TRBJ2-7	CASGTLDSSYEQYF	TGTGCCAGCGGGACACTGGACAGCTCCTACGAGCAGTACTTC
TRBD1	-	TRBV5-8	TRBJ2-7	CASSLLQGAYEQYF	TGTGCCAGCAGCCTTTTACAGGGGGCCTACGAGCAGTACTTC
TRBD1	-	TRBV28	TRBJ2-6	CASSPQGPGANVLTF	TGTGCCAGCAGTCCACAGGGGCCTGGGGCCAACGTCCTGACTTTC
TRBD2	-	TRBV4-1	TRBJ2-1	CASSPLAGGTYNEQFF	TGCGCCAGCAGCCCTCTAGCGGGAGGGACCTACAATGAGCAGTTCTTC
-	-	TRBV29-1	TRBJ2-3	CSVWRQPDTDTQYF	TGCAGCGTTTGGCGACAGCCTGACACAGATACGCAGTATTTT
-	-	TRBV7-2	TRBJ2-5	CASRRGNGLAQETQYF	TGTGCCAGCAGAAGGGGGAATGGCCTAGCCCAAGAGACCCAGTACTTC
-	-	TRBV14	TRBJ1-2	CASSQVAAPGYGYTF	TGTGCCAGCAGCCAAGTGGCAGCGCCGGGCTATGGCTACACCTTC
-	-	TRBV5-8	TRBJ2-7	CASSFEGGIYEQYF	TGTGCCAGCAGCTTTGAAGGGGGTATCTACGAGCAGTACTTC
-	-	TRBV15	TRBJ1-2	CATRTFQGPPGYTF	TGTGCCACCAGAACTTTCCAGGGCCCCCCTGGCTACACCTTC
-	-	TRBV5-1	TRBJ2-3	CASSLGSPSTDTQYF	TGCGCCAGCAGCCTCGGGAGCCCCTCCACAGATACGCAGTATTTT
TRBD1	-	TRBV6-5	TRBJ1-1	CASSRTGEAFF	TGTGCCAGCAGTCGGACAGGGGAGGCTTTCTTT
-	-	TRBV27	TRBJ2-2	CASSPRGGNTGELFF	TGTGCCAGCAGTCCAAGGGGGGGAAACACCGGGGAGCTGTTTTTT
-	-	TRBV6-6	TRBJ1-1	CASSRTPFISRAEAFF	TGTGCCAGCAGTCGCACCCCCTTCATTTCCCGCGCTGAAGCTTTCTTT
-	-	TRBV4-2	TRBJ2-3	CASSQGGLSSTDTQYF	TGTGCCAGCAGCCAAGGGGGACTCTCTAGCACAGATACGCAGTATTTT
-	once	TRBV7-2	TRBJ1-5	CASSLEGGSNQPQHF	TGTGCCAGCAGCTTAGAGGGGGGGAGCAATCAGCCCCAGCATTTT
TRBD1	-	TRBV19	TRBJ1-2	CASKSPGQGNYGYTF	TGTGCCAGTAAATCTCCGGGACAGGGGAACTATGGCTACACCTTC
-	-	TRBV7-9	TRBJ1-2	CASSSRGGWGAHYGYTF	TGTGCCAGCAGCTCGAGGGGGGGCTGGGGGGCCCATTATGGCTACACCTTC
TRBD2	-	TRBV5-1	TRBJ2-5	CASSLRGLAGEETQYF	TGCGCCAGCAGCTTGCGAGGTCTAGCGGGAGAAGAGACCCAGTACTTC
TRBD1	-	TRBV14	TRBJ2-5	CASSPRTGLLQETQYF	TGTGCCAGCAGCCCGAGGACAGGGTTGCTTCAAGAGACCCAGTACTTC
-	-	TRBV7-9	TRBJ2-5	CASSLVPHSPLQETQYF	TGTGCCAGCAGCTTAGTCCCACACAGTCCCCTCCAAGAGACCCAGTACTTC
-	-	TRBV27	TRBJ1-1	CASSLMGHIEAFF	TGTGCCAGCAGTTTAATGGGACACATAGAAGCTTTCTTT
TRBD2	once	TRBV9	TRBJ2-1	CASSVVVAGGNEQFF	TGTGCCAGCAGCGTAGTTGTAGCGGGAGGGAATGAGCAGTTCTTC
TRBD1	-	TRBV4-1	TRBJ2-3	CASSLGGQPGTQYF	TGCGCCAGCAGCCTAGGGGGACAGCCCGGGACGCAGTATTTT
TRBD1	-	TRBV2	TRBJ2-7	CASSFARDRPTYEQYF	TGTGCCAGCAGCTTCGCAAGGGACAGACCAACCTACGAGCAGTACTTC
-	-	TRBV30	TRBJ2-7	CAWSPGGITAYEQYF	TGTGCCTGGAGTCCCGGCGGGATAACAGCCTACGAGCAGTACTTC
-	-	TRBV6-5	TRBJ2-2	CASSYSAGNTGELFF	TGTGCCAGCAGTTACTCAGCAGGGAACACCGGGGAGCTGTTTTTT
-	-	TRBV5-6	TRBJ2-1	CASSLVVTVYNEQFF	TGTGCCAGCAGCTTAGTAGTAACTGTCTACAATGAGCAGTTCTTC
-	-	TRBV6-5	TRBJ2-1	CASSYGFGSFNEQFF	TGTGCCAGCAGTTACGGGTTCGGGTCATTTAATGAGCAGTTCTTC
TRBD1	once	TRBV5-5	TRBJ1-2	CASSLAGQGSYGYTF	TGTGCCAGCAGCTTGGCCGGACAGGGTTCCTATGGCTACACCTTC
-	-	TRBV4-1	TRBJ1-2	CASSQNLVSGYTF	TGCGCCAGCAGCCAAAACTTAGTAAGTGGCTACACCTTC
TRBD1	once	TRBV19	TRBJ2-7	CASSSQGAQEQYF	TGTGCCAGTTCCTCACAGGGGGCGCAGGAGCAGTACTTC
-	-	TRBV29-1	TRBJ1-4	CSVVGEKLFF	TGCAGCGTTGTGGGCGAAAAACTGTTTTTT
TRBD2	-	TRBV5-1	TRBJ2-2	CASSSSSGTYTGELFF	TGCGCCAGCAGCTCCTCTAGCGGTACTTACACCGGGGAGCTGTTTTTT
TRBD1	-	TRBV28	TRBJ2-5	CASSSLDREQETQYF	TGTGCCAGCAGTTCTCTCGACAGGGAACAAGAGACCCAGTACTTC